This record looks at one T cell receptor (beta chain) sequence and its context. Its antigen remains unidentified. No clone much larger than this one lies a single base away; base qualities are absent. The immunoSEQ multiplex PCR assay was used to generate TCR libraries, with TCR-beta and/or TCR-alpha/delta assays applied to each sample. The amplified TCR libraries were sequenced on the Illumina high-throughput platform. As for the authors' bioinformatics: Clustering and dimensionality reduction were performed using pairwise TCRdist distances among GMM-specific receptors from ex vivo sorted or in vitro expanded T cells. Each clinical repertoire was scored by mean NN-distance, the average TCRdist to the nearest 10% of tetramer-positive reference sequences. GEM TCR motif frequency was calculated as the fraction of unique TCRs that matched known GEM sequences in V/J usage and CDR3 length. Active tuberculosis was classified by linear discriminant analysis with leave-one-out cross-validation, implemented in scikit-learn. This is the immuneACCESS table as TCRdb keeps it, with only in-frame sequences that have V and J called. A part of the clones is gone; compared with another copy, unresolved V genes explain less than half, and the rest is unexplained. The V and J calls and clone size come from that table; D and trimming were worked out from the DNA. Present in this sample are over 30,000 clones, about 97% of which were seen just once. The ten biggest clones cover roughly 5.7% of the sample.

Trimming costs V 6 bases and J 3 bases, and their ends lie 13 bases apart. Counted from cysteine to phenylalanine, this CDR3 has 14 amino acids. This entry keeps only the CDR3 DNA: 42 bases, framed from base 1. CDR1 SGHRS and CDR2 YFSETQ are derived from the germline V gene. This record comes from a study of T cells in tuberculosis (dated by TCRdb to 2016 to 2018). Notes on the research overall: The study combined CD1B tetramers and high-throughput TCR immunosequencing to characterize T cells specific for the mycobacterial lipid antigen glucose monomycolate (GMM). IGRA-negative adolescents, IGRA-positive adolescents with latent tuberculosis and adults with active tuberculosis, some ten per group, were compared in a South African clinical cohort. Results and caveats for the whole study, not just this receptor: The smaller NN-distances in active tuberculosis patients were driven in part by shorter CDR3-alpha lengths, while the difference seen for TCR-beta was not statistically significant. Compared with IGRA-negative controls, TCR-alpha repertoires from active tuberculosis had smaller mean NN-distances to GMM-specific TCRs, which suggests clonal expansion of these TCRs. With the diverse GMM-specific repertoire as input, a classifier achieved just over 85% accuracy (AUROC around 0.93), whereas GEM motif frequencies as input gave around 70% accuracy. Clinical samples were selected based on the availability of cryopreserved specimens, with adults included as active tuberculosis cases and adolescents included as controls.

At study entry, a tuberculin skin test and the QuantiFERON-TB GOLD In-Tube IGRA were used to screen adolescents for latent tuberculosis infection. Immunosequencing of unsorted cryopreserved PBMC covered, on average, about 100,000 T cells per clinical donor. Eleven high schools in the Worcester region of the Western Cape, South Africa, served as enrollment sites for adolescents aged 12 to 18 years. Ten M. tuberculosis-infected and some 10 uninfected adolescents were selected with matching for age and sex. PBMC from adolescents were isolated by density centrifugation from freshly drawn heparinized blood and were then cryopreserved.

Sequencing was done on a sample of PBMCs. The V and J segments used are TRBV5-1 and TRBJ2-1; a tentative D call is TRBD1 (6 bases match). The TCR sequence derives from a donor between 10 and 35 years old with latent tuberculosis or without tuberculosis infection. The CDR3 region has the sequence CASTSGQHYNEQFF. DNA sequence: TGCGCCAGCACCTCGGGACAACACTACAATGAGCAGTTCTTC.